This T cell receptor (beta chain) was profiled in a study of human T cells and chemical hapten exposure. For the study at large: Diagnoses of alopecia areata, totalis or universalis occurred in mostly female patients.

Time point given: pre-sensitization, week 0. Documented treatment: therapeutic diphenylcyclopropenone sensitization with weekly scalp DPC. Blood sampling occurred before each patch-test application. TCRdb reprocessed the RACE reads with MiXCR, giving one entry per CDR3 protein. Among tens of thousands of distinct CDR3 sequences listed, about a tenth were seen once. The V gene end was trimmed by 6 bases and the J gene end by 0 bases; junction bases not matched to a gene: 0. Germline lookup yields CDR1 SEHNR and CDR2 FQNEAQ (reference sequence). The CDR3 is 14 residues long. The clonotype was recovered from a woman in her forties with alopecia areata. Some clones in this sample may be carry-over from other donors' samples. The sequences come from whole blood, collected in connection with sensitization to the hapten diphenylcyclopropenone (DPC). The chain joins TRBV7-9 to TRBJ2-2; TRBD1 matches at 8 bases. The CDR3 sequence: CASRQGANTGELFF. CDR3 DNA sequence: TGTGCCAGCAGACAGGGGGCGAACACCGGGGAGCTGTTTTTT.